A single sample gave rise to the 23 T cell receptor beta chains below, sequenced in a study of T-cell reconstitution after alpha-beta-depleted transplantation in children. Researchers prepared the TCRbeta library using unique molecular identifiers, the study reports. MiXCR, applied by TCRdb to the PCR reads, yields one record per CDR3 protein. Of some 500,000 distinct CDR3 sequences listed, around 19% are singletons. The sample consisted of PBMCs from the stem cell graft donor, taken from the stem cell graft. These receptors all stem from a human donor who donated a stem cell graft to a child with acute lymphoblastic leukemia.

The V gene is TRBV20-1, the J gene TRBJ1-2; D possibly corresponds to TRBD1 (5 bases). CDR3 size: 13 residues. V was cut by 2 bases and J by 0 bases, with 7 bases left in between. Germline CDR1 DFQATT, CDR2 SNEGSKA (reference sequence). The CDR3 nucleotides are TGCAGTGCTAGAAGGGGAGCTAACTATGGCTACACCTTC. This codes for CSARRGANYGYTF.

This clonotype was counted only a few times. The CDR3 nucleotides are TGTGCCAGCAGATACACTAGCGGGCCGATCGATGAGCAGTTCTTC. As protein: CASRYTSGPIDEQFF. The chain is built from TRBV5-4 and TRBJ2-1; TRBD2 agrees at 9 bases. The trim removed 5 bases at V and 8 bases at J, leaving 11 bases unmatched. Germline V lookup: CDR1 SGHNT, CDR2 YYREEE (reference sequence). The CDR3 consists of 15 residues. The entire variable domain, with the rest obtained from reference TRBV5-4 and TRBJ2-1, is as follows: ETGVTQSPTHLIKTRGQQVTLRCSSQSGHNTVSWYQQALGQGPQFIFQYYREEENGRGNFPPRFSGLQFPNYSSELNVNALELDDSALYLCASRYTSGPIDEQFFGPGTRLTVL.

The chain is built from TRBV29-1 and TRBJ2-1, with unresolved D. The CDR3 runs 14 residues. V was clipped by 4 bases and J by 2 bases, with 12 bases between them. Germline loops: CDR1 SQVTM, CDR2 ANQGSEA. In nucleotides, the CDR3 is TGCAGCGTTGTAGGGCGGCCTACCTACAATGAGCAGTTCTTC. Translated: CSVVGRPTYNEQFF.

This clonotype appeared a few times. The chain joins TRBV25-1 to TRBJ2-2; 10 nucleotides match TRBD1. This CDR3 comprises 16 residues. The trim removed 4 bases at V and 4 bases at J, leaving 6 bases unmatched. The germline CDR1 and CDR2 sequences are MGHDK and SYGVNS. The CDR3 sequence is CASSAPGTGATGELFF. Here the CDR3 DNA reads TGTGCCAGCAGTGCCCCCGGGACAGGGGCCACCGGGGAGCTGTTTTTT. Full variable domain (missing parts from reference TRBV25-1 and TRBJ2-2): EADIYQTPRYLVIGTGKKITLECSQTMGHDKMYWYQQDPGMELHLIHYSYGVNSTEKGDLSSESTVSRIRTEHFPLTLESARPSHTSQYLCASSAPGTGATGELFFGEGSRLTVL.

This clonotype turned up a few times. V is TRBV2 and J is TRBJ1-2; 11 positions match TRBD1. CDR1 is SNHLY, CDR2 FYNNEI, per germline. V lost 7 bases and J lost 3; bases outside the gene matches: 4. The CDR3 runs to 14 residues. Written as DNA, the CDR3 is TGTGCCAGCATCCGGGACAGGGGGGACTATGGCTACACCTTC. Amino acid sequence: CASIRDRGDYGYTF.

The chain couples TRBV7-9 to TRBJ2-1; D may be TRBD2 (6 bases). The germline V and J ends were trimmed by 0 bases and 0 bases, with 9 bases remaining between them. This CDR3 is built from 16 residues. Germline CDR1 and CDR2: SEHNR and FQNEAQ (reference sequence). The CDR3 region is CASSLASGYSYNEQFF. CDR3 DNA: TGTGCCAGCAGCTTAGCTAGCGGCTACTCCTACAATGAGCAGTTCTTC.

This clonotype was picked up a small number of times. The chain is built from TRBV4-2 and TRBJ1-2; D is uncertain. The CDR3 sequence is 14 residues long. Germline-derived CDR1 and CDR2 are LGHNA and YNFKEQ. With 0 bases removed from V and 5 bases from J, the gap between germline ends came to 10 bases. Written as DNA, the CDR3 is TGTGCCAGCAGCCAAGACGAGGGAAAATATGGCTACACCTTC. It is translated as CASSQDEGKYGYTF.

This clonotype was seen only a few times. The rearrangement uses TRBV5-6 and TRBJ1-2; D unclear. CDR3 size: 14 residues. V was pared by 0 bases and J by 5 bases, with 11 bases between. The germline CDR1 and CDR2 sequences are SGHDT and YYEEEE. The CDR3 DNA follows: TGTGCCAGCAGCTTGGTGGAAACAAGGTATGGCTACACCTTC. Protein product: CASSLVETRYGYTF.

This clonotype showed up just a few times. V usage is TRBV13 and J usage is TRBJ2-3; D perhaps matches TRBD1 (6 bases). This CDR3 comprises 16 residues. The V end was cut by 4 bases, the J end by 1 base, with 15 bases between. Per the germline V gene, CDR1 is PRHDT and CDR2 is FYEKMQ (reference sequence). This CDR3 reads CASSSIGGFRTDTQYF. The CDR3 nucleotides read TGTGCCAGCAGCTCAATAGGGGGTTTTCGCACAGATACGCAGTATTTT.

This clonotype occurred a few times. The V gene is TRBV15, the J gene TRBJ2-1; D might be TRBD2 (6 bases). Per germline, CDR1 LNHNV and CDR2 YYDKDF (reference sequence). Trimming shortened V by 4 bases and J by 6 bases, and 22 bases separated the two germline ends. The CDR3 is made up of 17 amino acids. CDR3 amino acids: CATSTPSGTSHFNEQFF. CDR3 nucleotides: TGTGCCACCAGCACTCCTTCCGGGACTTCGCATTTCAATGAGCAGTTCTTC.

V usage is TRBV10-3 and J usage is TRBJ2-3, with 7 bases identical to TRBD2. In germline, CDR1 is ENHRY, CDR2 SYGVKD. V shed 3 bases and J 6 bases; nucleotides not matched to a gene: 9. The CDR3 extends over 15 amino acids. This chain's CDR3 is CAISDSGEGRDTQYF. In DNA, the CDR3 is TGTGCCATCAGTGACTCGGGGGAGGGCCGCGATACGCAGTATTTT.

There are a few counts of this clonotype. The chain uses TRBV12-3 or TRBV12-4 and TRBJ1-1; weak D call: TRBD1 (5 bases). This CDR3 is built from 17 residues. V dropped 0 bases and J dropped 1 base, with 15 bases sitting between them. CDR3 residues: CASSLALIGTTNTEAFF. Written as DNA, the CDR3 is TGTGCCAGCAGTTTAGCGCTAATAGGGACCACGAACACTGAAGCTTTCTTT.

This clonotype came up a few times. The J gene is TRBJ2-3, the V gene TRBV3-1, with D possibly being TRBD1 (6 bases). Germline loops: CDR1 LGHDT, CDR2 YNNKEL (reference sequence). The CDR3 runs to 17 residues. Trimming removed 0 bases at V and 5 bases at J, with 18 bases between. CDR3: CASSQDRKGGTRDTQYF. CDR3 in DNA: TGTGCCAGCAGCCAAGATCGGAAAGGGGGAACGAGAGATACGCAGTATTTT.

This clonotype was observed a few times. CDR3 bases: TGCAGCGTCCCCGGGACAGGAGATACTGAAGCTTTCTTT. Encoded protein: CSVPGTGDTEAFF. The gene calls are TRBV29-1 and TRBJ1-1; 8 bases fit TRBD1. With V trimmed by 6 bases and J by 5 bases, 8 bases remained unmatched. The germline V gene has CDR1 SQVTM and CDR2 ANQGSEA. CDR3 length: 13 residues.

The chain joins TRBV20-1 to TRBJ2-3; D is unclear. The CDR3 has 15 amino acids. V lost 1 base, J lost 0 bases, and 11 bases lay in between. Germline values: CDR1 DFQATT, CDR2 SNEGSKA (reference sequence). In DNA, the CDR3 is TGCAGTGCTAGAGGGTTGGCTGCAAGCACAGATACGCAGTATTTT. It specifies CSARGLAASTDTQYF.

The rearrangement joins TRBV7-9 to TRBJ2-3, with TRBD2 matching 10 bases. The CDR3 sequence is 17 residues long. Germline V gene sequence: CDR1 SEHNR, CDR2 FQNEAQ (reference sequence). The V gene end was trimmed by 1 base and the J gene end by 2 bases; junction bases not matched to a gene: 6. The DNA of the CDR3 is TGTGCCAGCAGCTTAGGCTCTAGCGGGAGTTTCACAGATACGCAGTATTTT. It yields the protein CASSLGSSGSFTDTQYF. Full variable domain (outside the CDR3, taken from reference TRBV7-9 and TRBJ2-3): DTGVSQNPRHKITKRGQNVTFRCDPISEHNRLYWYRQTLGQGPEFLTYFQNEAQLEKSRLLSDRFSAERPKGSFSTLEIQRTEQGDSAMYLCASSLGSSGSFTDTQYFGPGTRLTVL.

The rearrangement joins TRBV27 to TRBJ2-7; D ambiguous. There are 13 residues in the CDR3. The germline gives CDR1 MNHEY, CDR2 SMNVEV (reference sequence). Trimming shortened V by 8 bases and J by 3 bases, and 14 bases separated the two germline ends. CDR3 protein: CASATAQFYEQYF. In DNA form, the CDR3 reads TGTGCCAGCGCTACCGCTCAGTTCTACGAGCAGTACTTC.

This sequence joins TRBV20-1 and TRBJ2-7; D remains ambiguous. Germline CDR1 DFQATT, CDR2 SNEGSKA (reference sequence). This CDR3 contains 16 residues. Trimming cost V 0 bases and J 3 bases, with 18 bases left between them. As DNA, the CDR3 is TGCAGTGCTAGAGATGATCACACGCAACCTCTCTACGAGCAGTACTTC. This sequence encodes CSARDDHTQPLYEQYF.

V and J are TRBV4-1 and TRBJ2-1; D remains unclear. The V end was cut by 2 bases, the J end by 5 bases, with 4 bases between. There are 12 residues in the CDR3. CDR1 and CDR2 (germline): MGHRA, YSYEKL. CDR3 sequence reads: CASSQLNNEQFF. The CDR3 region has the DNA TGCGCCAGCAGCCAACTTAACAATGAGCAGTTCTTC.

This clonotype was picked up a small number of times. V gene TRBV20-1 combines with J gene TRBJ2-3; D uncertain. In germline, CDR1 is DFQATT, CDR2 SNEGSKA (reference sequence). This CDR3 contains 16 residues. The V end was cut by 1 base, the J end by 4 bases, with 18 bases between. The chain's CDR3 is CSARAPLVSDADTQYF. DNA of the CDR3: TGCAGTGCTAGAGCCCCTCTGGTATCAGACGCAGATACGCAGTATTTT.

This chain links TRBV30 with TRBJ1-1; D possibly corresponds to TRBD1 (6 bases). V was cut by 2 bases and J by 6 bases, with 13 bases left in between. CDR1 is GTSNPN and CDR2 is SVGIG in the germline V gene (reference sequence). This CDR3 is built from 13 residues. This CDR3 reads CAWSLQGYSEAFF. As DNA, the CDR3 is TGTGCCTGGAGTTTGCAGGGGTACTCTGAAGCTTTCTTT.

Only a few counts were recorded for this clonotype. This sequence joins TRBV5-1 and TRBJ2-7; the D gene could be TRBD1 or TRBD2 (5 bases each). Trimming removed 5 bases at V and 0 bases at J, with 15 bases between. The germline V gene encodes CDR1 SGHRS and CDR2 YFSETQ. The CDR3 is made up of 15 amino acids. The CDR3 loop reads CASRQGTDRSYEQYF. CDR3 in DNA: TGCGCCAGCAGACAAGGGACGGACCGCTCCTACGAGCAGTACTTC.

This clonotype was seen more than once but under ten times. The chain recombines TRBV5-6 with TRBJ2-1; the match to TRBD2 covers 8 bases. The V and J ends lost 2 bases and 2 bases, in that order; junction bases with no gene match: 9. This CDR3 has 17 amino acids. Germline lookup yields CDR1 SGHDT and CDR2 YYEEEE. The CDR3 sequence: CASSFGGSSGAYNEQFF. DNA of the CDR3: TGTGCCAGCAGCTTTGGGGGGAGTAGCGGGGCCTACAATGAGCAGTTCTTC.